These 5 T cell receptor beta chains originate from one sample sequenced in a study of shared clonotypes between healthy human individuals. Assay: immunoSEQ multiplex PCR; the TCRdb copy retains only in-frame clones and omits some. Among 1 million to 1.3 million clones listed, approximately 80% were seen once. The sample was memory CD4+ T cells from PBMCs. Indicated subset: CD45RA-negative fraction. These receptors came from a man younger than 30 in good health. Some clones in this sample may be carry-over from other donors' samples.

The CDR3 loop reads CASSFPGISDRELRETQYF. The CDR3, as DNA: TGTGCCAGCAGCTTCCCCGGGATATCAGACAGGGAGTTGAGGGAGACCCAGTACTTC. The chain carries TRBV5-6 and TRBJ2-5, with 7 bases lining up with TRBD1. With V trimmed by 2 bases and J by 5 bases, 21 bases remained unmatched. The CDR3 has 19 residues. CDR1 and CDR2 (germline): SGHDT, YYEEEE. Based on the CDR3 plus reference TRBV5-6 and TRBJ2-5, the full variable domain is DAGVTQSPTHLIKTRGQQVTLRCSPKSGHDTVSWYQQALGQGPQFIFQYYEEEERQRGNFPDRFSGHQFPNYSSELNVNALLLGDSALYLCASSFPGISDRELRETQYFGPGTRLLVL.

The chain carries TRBV5-4 and TRBJ2-6; 8 bases are a match to TRBD1. V dropped 4 bases and J dropped 2; count of bases not matched to a gene: 2. The CDR3 contains 15 residues. Germline CDR1 SGHNT, CDR2 YYREEE (reference sequence). This chain's CDR3 is CASSGQGTGANVLTF. The CDR3 bases are TGTGCCAGCAGCGGACAGGGTACTGGGGCCAACGTCCTGACTTTC.

This clone was detected many times. The sample carries other DNA sequences with the same CDR3. This rearrangement joins TRBV5-4 to TRBJ2-3; TRBD2 agrees at 12 bases. The CDR3 length is 16 residues. From germline, CDR1 is SGHNT and CDR2 YYREEE (reference sequence). The V segment lost 3 bases and the J segment 0 bases; nucleotides outside the gene matches: 2. This CDR3 is CASSWGLAGSTDTQYF. The CDR3 DNA reads TGTGCCAGCAGCTGGGGACTAGCGGGCAGCACAGATACGCAGTATTTT.

CDR3 nucleotide sequence: TGTGCCAGTAGTAAGGGCCGCGCCGGGACTGGGCAAGAGACCCAGTACTTC. Its protein product is CASSKGRAGTGQETQYF. This chain connects TRBV19 to TRBJ2-5; perhaps TRBD2 as D (6 bases). CDR1 and CDR2 (germline): LNHDA, SQIVND (reference sequence). V was clipped by 4 bases and J by 2 bases, with 20 bases between them. The CDR3 loop spans 17 amino acids.

In the case of this clone: This clone may be a read error of a much larger clone one base away. The CDR3 here is CASSFQGFYEQYF. CDR3 nucleotides: TGTGCCAGCAGTTTTCAGGGGTTCTACGAGCAGTACTTC. This chain uses TRBV28 with TRBJ2-7; D is perhaps TRBD1 (6 bases). CDR1 is MDHEN and CDR2 is SYDVKM in the germline V gene. The CDR3 is 13 amino acids. The V gene lost 3 bases and the J gene lost 3 bases, with 9 bases spanning the gap. The full variable domain, completed using reference TRBV28 and TRBJ2-7, is DVKVTQSSRYLVKRTGEKVFLECVQDMDHENMFWYRQDPGLGLRLIYFSYDVKMKEKGDIPEGYSVSREKKERFSLILESASTNQTSMYLCASSFQGFYEQYFGPGTRLTVT.